The rows below give T cell receptor beta chains drawn from one sample of a study of blood T cell repertoires in COVID-19. The data were produced by immunoSEQ multiplex PCR, yet TCRdb's version contains in-frame clones alone and is incomplete. The sample holds about 190,000 clones, under 80% seen once. Material: peripheral blood. The receptors were sampled from a man aged 50 to 60 who had recovered from COVID-19. Both conserved end residues are part of each CDR3. D genes are given only for firm matches. Size is stated for part of the rows, as once, few or many counts, or as a class when the clone is expanded.

TRBD2 TRBJ2-1 TRBV9 - CASSVVSGSPGDEQFF TGTGCCAGCAGCGTAGTTAGCGGGAGCCCCGGGGATGAGCAGTTCTTC
- TRBJ1-3 TRBV9 - CASSPDIWGAGNTIYF TGTGCCAGCAGCCCTGATATCTGGGGGGCTGGAAACACCATATATTTT
TRBD2 TRBJ2-7 TRBV19 - CASASGRARYEQYF TGTGCCAGCGCTAGCGGGAGGGCTCGGTACGAGCAGTACTTC
- TRBJ1-2 TRBV30 - CAWSVDMTSNYGYTF TGTGCCTGGAGTGTGGACATGACGAGTAACTATGGCTACACCTTC
- TRBJ2-1 TRBV19 - CASSIDPQSYNEQFF TGTGCCAGTAGTATAGATCCCCAGTCCTACAATGAGCAGTTCTTC
- TRBJ2-1 TRBV7-7 - CASSPIRGGGYNEQFF TGTGCCAGCAGCCCAATACGCGGTGGCGGGTACAATGAGCAGTTCTTC
- TRBJ2-4 TRBV7-3 - CASSLTPRETRVSGQINIQYF TGTGCCAGCAGCTTAACCCCCCGAGAGACGAGAGTTTCAGGTCAGATAAACATTCAGTACTTC
- TRBJ1-6 TRBV30 once CAWTIRSLTLHF TGTGCCTGGACGATAAGGAGTCTCACCCTCCACTTT
TRBD1 TRBJ2-7 TRBV19 - CASSPGTGGYEQYF TGTGCCAGTAGTCCCGGGACAGGGGGCTACGAGCAGTACTTC
- TRBJ2-1 TRBV20-1 - CSASRVHEQFF TGCAGTGCTAGCCGGGTACATGAGCAGTTCTTC
- TRBJ2-3 TRBV28 - CASSVTATDTQYF TGTGCCAGCAGCGTGACAGCCACAGATACGCAGTATTTT
- TRBJ1-6 TRBV30 - CAWRKQGRNSPLHF TGTGCCTGGAGGAAACAGGGACGGAATTCACCCCTCCACTTT
TRBD2 TRBJ2-1 TRBV27 - CASSLSVGGREQFF TGTGCCAGCAGTTTATCCGTGGGAGGGAGGGAGCAGTTCTTC
TRBD2 TRBJ2-3 TRBV5-6 - CASSYGLAVDTQYF TGTGCCAGCAGCTACGGACTAGCGGTAGATACGCAGTATTTT
- TRBJ1-3 TRBV25-1 - CASSRSNGNTIYF TGTGCCAGCAGTAGGAGCAACGGAAACACCATATATTTT
- TRBJ1-1 TRBV12-5 - CASGRGGAEAFF TGTGCTAGTGGCCGAGGGGGTGCAGAAGCTTTCTTT
- TRBJ2-2 TRBV5-1 - CASSLPGVSTGELFF TGCGCCAGCAGCCTTCCGGGGGTGAGCACCGGGGAGCTGTTTTTT
TRBD2 TRBJ2-7 TRBV19 - CASSRLAGGYEQYF TGTGCCAGTAGTAGACTAGCGGGGGGCTACGAGCAGTACTTC
- TRBJ2-3 TRBV9 - CASSVARLSEGDTQYF TGTGCCAGCAGCGTAGCGAGACTATCTGAAGGAGATACGCAGTATTTT
- TRBJ1-3 TRBV19 - CASSILVGGKAGNTIYF TGTGCCAGTAGTATACTCGTCGGGGGGAAAGCTGGAAACACCATATATTTT